The rows below give T cell receptor beta chains drawn from one sample of a study of blood T cell repertoires in COVID-19. Profiled with immunoSEQ multiplex PCR; TCRdb holds only in-frame clones, not every one. The sample has about 130,000 clones, 70% to 80% seen once. The source material was peripheral blood. These receptors originate from an older woman with COVID-19, enrolled during active disease. CDR3s include the opening cysteine and the closing phenylalanine or tryptophan. A D gene is named only where the DNA matches it firmly. Some rows mark clone size as missing; the rest say once, few, many or name a class of expanded clone.

size	V	D	J	DNA	CDR3
NA	TRBV28	NA	TRBJ1-4	TGTGCCAGCAGTTTAATAACAGGAGGGGATGAAAAACTGTTTTTT	CASSLITGGDEKLFF
NA	TRBV21-1	NA	TRBJ1-1	TGTGCCAGCCCGGCGACCGACAGGGCGAACACTGAAGCTTTCTTT	CASPATDRANTEAFF
few	TRBV10-3	NA	TRBJ1-3	TGTGCCACGAGACAGCCTAGCTCTGGAAACACCATATATTTT	CATRQPSSGNTIYF
NA	TRBV29-1	NA	TRBJ1-6	TGCAGCGCGATGGACAGCTCCTATAATTCACCCCTCCACTTT	CSAMDSSYNSPLHF
few	TRBV5-1	NA	TRBJ1-1	TGCGCCAGCAGCTTTTGGGCCCCGGGGACTGAAGCTTTCTTT	CASSFWAPGTEAFF
NA	TRBV3-1/TRBV3-2	TRBD2	TRBJ2-1	TGTGCCAGCAGCCATAGCGGGTCCGGGAATGAGCAGTTCTTC	CASSHSGSGNEQFF
NA	TRBV30	NA	TRBJ1-3	TGTGCCTGGACGGGACTCTCTGGAAACACCATATATTTT	CAWTGLSGNTIYF
NA	TRBV6-5	NA	TRBJ1-1	TGTGCCAGCAGGGAGACGGGGAACACTGAAGCTTTCTTT	CASRETGNTEAFF
NA	TRBV3-1/TRBV3-2	NA	TRBJ1-6	TGTGCCAGCAGCCAAGAATTTTGGAGGAGGACCCGAGCGGGGAATTCACCCCTCCACTTT	CASSQEFWRRTRAGNSPLHF
NA	TRBV5-1	TRBD1	TRBJ2-2	TGCGCCAGCAGGCCAACTGCCGGGACAGACACCGGGGAGCTGTTTTTT	CASRPTAGTDTGELFF
NA	TRBV25-1	TRBD1	TRBJ2-7	TGTGCCAGCAGTCGGGACAGGTCCCCCTACGAGCAGTACTTC	CASSRDRSPYEQYF
NA	TRBV11-2	NA	TRBJ1-3	TGTGCCTGCGGGGCCCTAAGGGGCGAGAGGCACACCATATATTTT	CACGALRGERHTIYF
NA	TRBV11-2	TRBD1	TRBJ1-3	TGTGCCAGCAGCCGCACCGGGACAGGGAGCAACACCATATATTTT	CASSRTGTGSNTIYF
NA	TRBV28	NA	TRBJ1-2	TGTGCCAGCAGTTTTAAGGGGTATGGCTACACCTTC	CASSFKGYGYTF
NA	TRBV7-2	NA	TRBJ1-3	TGTGCCAGCAGCTTAGCGCAGGCGACCCGCTCTGGAAACACCATATATTTT	CASSLAQATRSGNTIYF
NA	TRBV2	NA	TRBJ1-3	TGTGCCAGCAGTGAATGGGCCGACACCATATATTTT	CASSEWADTIYF
NA	TRBV7-2	NA	TRBJ1-5	TGTGCCAGCAGGGGGGGGACGGATCAGCCCCAGCATTTT	CASRGGTDQPQHF
few	TRBV7-6	NA	TRBJ1-1	TGTGCCAGCAGCTTAGTGTCAGGGTCGAACACTGAAGCTTTCTTT	CASSLVSGSNTEAFF
NA	TRBV20-1	TRBD2	TRBJ2-3	TGCAGTGCTAGTGCTAGCGGGGGGGCCAGGAATACGCAGTATTTT	CSASASGGARNTQYF
NA	TRBV7-8	NA	TRBJ2-1	TGTGCCAGCAGCTTCCGGACTACCTACAACGGTGAGCAGTTCTTC	CASSFRTTYNGEQFF
NA	TRBV5-1	TRBD1	TRBJ1-1	TGCGCCAGCAGCTCCAACTCGGGACAGCATGAAGCTTTCTTT	CASSSNSGQHEAFF
few	TRBV5-6	TRBD1	TRBJ1-2	TGTGCCAGCAGCGGGACAGGGAAAAGCTTTTATGGCTACACCTTC	CASSGTGKSFYGYTF
NA	TRBV30	NA	TRBJ2-5	TGTGCCTGGACCGACGGGACACACCAAGAGACCCAGTACTTC	CAWTDGTHQETQYF
NA	TRBV6-6	TRBD1	TRBJ1-5	TGTGCCAGCAGCCCGGGACAGGGGCCCCAGCCCCAGCATTTT	CASSPGQGPQPQHF
NA	TRBV7-9	NA	TRBJ1-5	TGTGCCAGCAGCTTCGGGGGGAAAAGCAATCAGCCCCAGCATTTT	CASSFGGKSNQPQHF
NA	TRBV19	NA	TRBJ1-5	TGTGCCAGTAGTATCAGCAGGAACAATCAGCCCCAGCATTTT	CASSISRNNQPQHF
NA	TRBV7-9	NA	TRBJ2-1	TGTGCCAGCAGCTCTAAGAATGAGCAGTTCTTC	CASSSKNEQFF
NA	TRBV9	TRBD2	TRBJ2-3	TGTGCCAGCACAGAGACTAGCGGGTACACAGATACGCAGTATTTT	CASTETSGYTDTQYF
once	TRBV2	NA	TRBJ1-1	TGTGCCAGCAGGGCGGAACGGGCTGAAGCTTTCTTT	CASRAERAEAFF
NA	TRBV4-2	NA	TRBJ1-3	TGTGCCAGCAGCCAAGGGGAGCTCCCAGGCACCATATATTTT	CASSQGELPGTIYF
once	TRBV13	NA	TRBJ2-1	TGTGCCAGCAGCACGGACAGCCACAATGAGCAGTTCTTC	CASSTDSHNEQFF
NA	TRBV9	NA	TRBJ1-4	TGTGCCAGCAGCGCTTCCCCCTCAGGGGCATACGAAAAACTGTTTTTT	CASSASPSGAYEKLFF
once	TRBV4-3	NA	TRBJ2-7	TGCGCCAGCAGCCACGGACAGCTCTACGAGCAGTACTTC	CASSHGQLYEQYF
NA	TRBV3-1/TRBV3-2	TRBD2	TRBJ2-1	TGTGCCAGCAGCCCCCCCCGCGGGGGGGCAGGAGAGCAGTTCTTC	CASSPPRGGAGEQFF
NA	TRBV6-2/TRBV6-3	TRBD1	TRBJ2-7	TGTGCCAGCAGTCTTCCAGGGGGCTACGAGCAGTACTTC	CASSLPGGYEQYF
NA	TRBV2	TRBD1	TRBJ2-1	TGTGCCAGCAGCACCGGGACAGGGGTTGAGCAGTTCTTC	CASSTGTGVEQFF
once	TRBV7-2	NA	TRBJ1-1	TGTGCCAGCAGCTTAGGGCCTCACATGAACACTGAAGCTTTCTTT	CASSLGPHMNTEAFF
NA	TRBV7-2	NA	TRBJ1-2	TGTGCCAGCAGCTTAGGTTCGAGGCAGGGCTCATCCTATGGCTACACCTTC	CASSLGSRQGSSYGYTF
many	TRBV9	NA	TRBJ1-5	TGTGCCAGCAGCCCCCGACGGGAAAGCAATCAGCCCCAGCATTTT	CASSPRRESNQPQHF
NA	TRBV7-9	NA	TRBJ1-6	TGTGCCAGCAGCTTAGAGTCAGGGTACTCACCCCTCCACTTT	CASSLESGYSPLHF
NA	TRBV7-2	NA	TRBJ1-4	TGTGCCAGCAGCCGGGACAAGGCCCCACCTAATGAAAAACTGTTTTTT	CASSRDKAPPNEKLFF
NA	TRBV7-2	NA	TRBJ1-6	TGTGCCACCCGAACAGGAGCAAATTCACCCCTCCACTTT	CATRTGANSPLHF
NA	TRBV19	NA	TRBJ1-2	TGTGCCAGTAGTGAAACATCCAGTGATGGCTACACCTTC	CASSETSSDGYTF
few	TRBV19	TRBD1	TRBJ1-4	TGTGCCAGTGGGGGACAGACTAATGAAAAACTGTTTTTT	CASGGQTNEKLFF
NA	TRBV5-1	NA	TRBJ2-2	TGCGCCAGCAGCTTCCCCCGCGGGATGACCGGGGAGCTGTTTTTT	CASSFPRGMTGELFF